A single sample gave rise to the 25 T cell receptor beta chains below, sequenced in a study of PD-L1 blockade in urothelial cancer. This table comes from immunoSEQ multiplex PCR, and its TCRdb copy is limited to in-frame clones, with some not included. The table lists 75,000 to 95,000 clones, 90% to 95% of them singletons. The source was PBMCs, collected around atezolizumab (anti-PD-L1) treatment. These receptors all come from a man between 60 and 70 years old with urothelial cancer.

The rearrangement links TRBV7-2 to TRBJ1-1; unclear D gene. The V end was cut by 1 base, the J end by 0 bases, with 3 bases between. Looked up from germline, CDR1 is SGHTA and CDR2 is FQGNSA. This CDR3 region has 13 residues. CDR3: CASSLVVNTEAFF. The CDR3 bases are TGTGCCAGCAGCTTAGTAGTGAACACTGAAGCTTTCTTT.

The V and J genes are TRBV19 and TRBJ1-2; D gene uncertain. The CDR3 contains 16 residues. The V and J ends lost 1 base and 3 bases respectively, with 15 bases between them. Per germline, CDR1 LNHDA and CDR2 SQIVND (reference sequence). The CDR3 DNA sequence: TGTGCCAGTAGTATAGTCGTGTCACCTAATGACTATGGCTACACCTTC. Its translation: CASSIVVSPNDYGYTF.

This chain joins TRBV4-1 and TRBJ2-1; TRBD2 matches at 8 bases. Germline V CDR1 and CDR2: MGHRA, YSYEKL. The CDR3 has 16 residues. V dropped 2 bases and J dropped 7; count of bases not matched to a gene: 10. CDR3 nucleotides: TGCGCCAGCAGCCAATCTCCGGGGGGGCCCGGAAATGAGCAGTTCTTC. Its protein is CASSQSPGGPGNEQFF.

The V and J genes are TRBV14 and TRBJ2-5; 14 bases are shared with TRBD2. CDR3 length: 15 residues. The trim removed 4 bases at V and 5 bases at J, leaving 3 bases unmatched. CDR1 is SGHDN, CDR2 FVKESK, per germline. CDR3 sequence (DNA): TGTGCCAGCAGCCCCCGACTAGCGGGGGGGGAGACCCAGTACTTC. It specifies CASSPRLAGGETQYF.

The CDR3 loop reads CASSEARTEAFF. CDR3 DNA sequence: TGTGCCAGCAGTGAAGCTCGGACAGAAGCTTTCTTT. This chain links TRBV6-1 with TRBJ1-1, with a tentative D call TRBD1 (5 bases). The CDR3 consists of 12 residues. V shed 0 bases and J shed 8 bases, with 7 bases lying between them. Germline CDR1 is MNHNS and CDR2 is SASEGT.

V gene TRBV2 combines with J gene TRBJ2-7; TRBD2 matches 7 bases. The CDR3 has 15 residues. Trimming took 5 bases from V and 3 from J; bases not matched to a gene: 10. Germline loops: CDR1 SNHLY, CDR2 FYNNEI. The CDR3 loop is CASSYIRGDDYEQYF. As DNA, the CDR3 is TGTGCCAGCAGTTATATCCGGGGGGACGACTACGAGCAGTACTTC.

The chain combines TRBV4-3 with TRBJ2-2, with D possibly TRBD2 on 6 matching bases. Germline V gene lookup returns CDR1 LGHNA and CDR2 YSLEER. CDR3 length: 17 amino acids. The germline V and J ends were trimmed by 0 bases and 2 bases, with 13 bases remaining between them. In DNA form, the CDR3 reads TGCGCCAGCAGCCAAGATGGTCCGGGAGCTAACACCGGGGAGCTGTTTTTT. This encodes CASSQDGPGANTGELFF.

The chain combines TRBV19 with TRBJ2-3, with TRBD2 matching over 7 bases. The V gene's germline CDR1 is LNHDA and CDR2 SQIVND (reference sequence). After removal of 0 bases from V and 7 bases from J, the junction contained 7 bases not matched to a gene. The CDR3 consists of 15 residues. The CDR3 here is CASSIDGTTSYTQYF. CDR3 DNA sequence: TGTGCCAGTAGTATAGATGGGACTACGTCGTATACGCAGTATTTT.

The rearrangement links TRBV4-1 to TRBJ1-4; D perhaps matches TRBD1 (6 bases). V was pared by 4 bases and J by 6 bases, with 21 bases between. Per the germline V gene, CDR1 is MGHRA and CDR2 is YSYEKL. The CDR3 covers 17 residues. The CDR3 sequence is CASSRTAGEYLDEKLFF. CDR3 bases: TGCGCCAGCAGCCGGACCGCAGGGGAATATTTAGATGAAAAACTGTTTTTT.

This CDR3 is CASSSGQQTYEQYF. CDR3 bases: TGTGCCAGCAGTTCGGGACAGCAGACCTACGAGCAGTACTTC. The gene calls are TRBV28 and TRBJ2-7; 7 bases are a match to TRBD1. V lost 4 bases, J lost 2 bases, and 5 bases stayed unmatched. The CDR3 length is 14 residues. The V gene's germline CDR1 is MDHEN and CDR2 SYDVKM.

The V gene is TRBV2, the J gene TRBJ1-1, with 7 bases aligning to TRBD1. This CDR3 comprises 18 residues. The junction had 18 bases not matched to a gene; V was cut back by 7 bases and J by 1 base. Germline lookup yields CDR1 SNHLY and CDR2 FYNNEI. CDR3: CASTLRGVRDSRNTEAFF. The CDR3 DNA reads TGTGCCAGCACCCTGAGGGGGGTACGGGACAGCAGGAACACTGAAGCTTTCTTT.

The CDR3: CASSLGASGELFF. The DNA for the CDR3 is TGTGCCAGCAGCTTAGGAGCGAGCGGGGAGCTGTTTTTT. This sequence joins TRBV7-2 and TRBJ2-2; no clear D. V was shortened by 1 base and J by 7 bases, with 7 bases between the two germline ends. The CDR3 contains 13 residues. Germline lookup yields CDR1 SGHTA and CDR2 FQGNSA.

The chain carries TRBV5-3 and TRBJ2-7; D gene uncertain. TRBV5-3 counts as an open reading frame of uncertain function. Between the trimmed V and J ends, which lost 1 base and 6 bases, there was a span of 8 bases. The CDR3 is 12 amino acids. Written as DNA, the CDR3 is TGTGCCAGAAGCTTGCCCAGGCCCGAGCAGTACTTC. This translates into CARSLPRPEQYF.

The chain is built from TRBV5-4 and TRBJ2-3, with a possible D match to TRBD2 (6 bases). The germline V gene has CDR1 SGHNT and CDR2 YYREEE (reference sequence). The CDR3 consists of 14 residues. Trimming pared 2 bases from V and 9 bases from J, leaving 16 bases between. CDR3 in amino acids: CASSFGGDSGTQYF. As DNA, the CDR3 is TGTGCCAGCAGCTTCGGCGGGGACTCAGGGACGCAGTATTTT.

The chain has TRBV6-5 and TRBJ2-2; tentatively, D is TRBD1 (7 bases). CDR1 is MNHEY and CDR2 is SVGAGI in the germline V gene. CDR3 length: 15 amino acids. V was cut by 5 bases and J by 4 bases, with 14 bases left in between. CDR3 sequence (DNA): TGTGCCAGCAGTAATCGACAGGGAGGCACCGGGGAGCTGTTTTTT. Residues: CASSNRQGGTGELFF.

With respect to this clone: A read error may account for a junction end that differs from germline. This chain connects TRBV7-6 to TRBJ1-1, with 11 bases matching TRBD1. The length of the CDR3 is 14 residues. Per the germline V gene, CDR1 is SGHVS and CDR2 is FNYEAQ. The CDR3 loop is CASSLRGQGAEAFF. Here the CDR3 DNA reads TGTGCCAGCAGCTTACGAGGACAGGGGGCTGAGGCTTTCTTT.

This chain joins TRBV6-5 and TRBJ1-2; 12 nucleotides align to TRBD1. J gave up 6 bases and V 6 bases, and 8 bases lay outside the gene matches. Germline-derived CDR1 and CDR2 are MNHEY and SVGAGI. This CDR3 contains 15 residues. CDR3 loop: CASRTPGQGANGYTF. The CDR3 coding sequence is TGTGCCAGCAGGACACCGGGACAGGGGGCAAATGGCTACACCTTC.

The J gene is TRBJ2-7, the V gene TRBV7-2; 10 nucleotides match TRBD1. Trimming cost V 0 bases and J 4 bases; bases outside gene matches: 6. This CDR3 is 16 amino acids long. The germline V gene encodes CDR1 SGHTA and CDR2 FQGNSA. The CDR3 DNA reads as TGTGCCAGCAGCTTAGCGGTAGGGGACAGGGGTTACGAGCAGTACTTC. It specifies CASSLAVGDRGYEQYF.

The chain is built from TRBV25-1 and TRBJ2-1, with a weak D call TRBD1 (6 bases). V lost 2 bases and J 3 bases, leaving 8 bases between the germline ends. The CDR3 length is 14 residues. CDR1 and CDR2 from the germline V gene are MGHDK and SYGVNS. CDR3 residues: CASSETGIYNEQFF. CDR3 nucleotide sequence: TGTGCCAGCAGTGAAACAGGGATCTACAATGAGCAGTTCTTC.

V is TRBV7-7 and J is TRBJ2-5, with TRBD1 matching 8 bases. The CDR3 extends over 13 amino acids. From germline, CDR1 is SSHAT and CDR2 FNYEAQ (reference sequence). V gave up 1 base and J gave up 7 bases; unmatched junction bases: 2. The CDR3 bases are TGTGCCAGCAGCTTAGAACAGGGGGGGACCCAGTACTTC. As protein: CASSLEQGGTQYF.

The V call is TRBV27, the J call TRBJ2-1; D remains unclear. Germline assignment: CDR1 MNHEY and CDR2 SMNVEV (reference sequence). The length of the CDR3 is 16 residues. The ends were cut back, 5 bases at V and 2 bases at J, with 16 bases in the middle. CDR3 DNA: TGTGCCAGCAGTCACAGACCCTACCCCCCCTACAATGAGCAGTTCTTC. This codes for CASSHRPYPPYNEQFF.

V gene TRBV6-1 combines with J gene TRBJ2-3; tentatively, D is TRBD1 (5 bases). The CDR3 has 15 residues. CDR1 is MNHNS and CDR2 is SASEGT in the germline V gene. V was pared by 6 bases and J by 1 base, with 14 bases between. CDR3 sequence: CASRMGPRGTDTQYF. For the CDR3, the DNA is TGTGCCAGCAGGATGGGGCCTCGCGGCACAGATACGCAGTATTTT.

The chain employs TRBV2 and TRBJ1-3, with TRBD1 as a possible D gene (5 bases). Trimming removed 5 bases from V and 0 bases from J, with 8 bases in between. Germline assignment: CDR1 SNHLY and CDR2 FYNNEI. The CDR3 is 14 amino acids. CDR3: CASSQDNSGNTIYF. CDR3 bases: TGTGCCAGCAGTCAGGACAACTCTGGAAACACCATATATTTT.

In this sample, this clone turned up once. This chain connects TRBV28 to TRBJ2-7; TRBD2 aligns across 8 bases. V was pared by 8 bases and J by 2 bases, with 11 bases of the junction left unmatched. Per germline, CDR1 MDHEN and CDR2 SYDVKM. The CDR3 is 15 residues long. The CDR3 here is CASQVSTSGTYEQYF. The CDR3 coding sequence is TGTGCCAGCCAAGTTTCAACTAGCGGTACCTACGAGCAGTACTTC.

The CDR3 DNA reads TGTGCCAGCAGCCGCCCTGTTGGGTGGCGGGAGGGCCCGGTTTACGAGCAGTACTTC. This translates into CASSRPVGWREGPVYEQYF. The rearrangement joins TRBV13 to TRBJ2-7; 9 nucleotides line up with TRBD2. With V trimmed by 5 bases and J by 4 bases, 21 bases remained unmatched. The CDR3 loop spans 19 amino acids. Per germline, CDR1 PRHDT and CDR2 FYEKMQ (reference sequence).